The 28 T cell receptor beta chains in this list originate from one sample, sequenced in a study of T cell responses to AZD1222 COVID-19 vaccine. Only in-frame clones appear in the TCRdb table, and some are missing; sequencing was by immunoSEQ multiplex PCR. Found here are about 83,000 clones, 85% to 90% of them singletons; the top ten hold approximately 4.5%. Sequencing was performed on peripheral blood, taken on day 0 of MenACWY control vaccination. These receptors all stem from an adult in good health.

This rearrangement joins TRBV7-3 to TRBJ2-5; D ambiguous. Germline CDR1 is SGHTA and CDR2 is FQGTGA. V lost 5 bases and J 5 bases, leaving 15 bases between the germline ends. The CDR3 extends over 14 amino acids. CDR3 residues: CASSPGPSVETQYF. For the CDR3, the DNA is TGTGCCAGCAGCCCTGGCCCCTCTGTGGAGACCCAGTACTTC.

This sequence joins TRBV2 and TRBJ2-5; D not certain. The length of the CDR3 is 14 residues. Germline assignment: CDR1 SNHLY and CDR2 FYNNEI. Trimming took 6 bases from V and 0 from J, leaving 11 bases between them. The CDR3 bases are TGTGCCAGCAGGCAAGACCAGTACCAAGAGACCCAGTACTTC. The encoded protein is CASRQDQYQETQYF.

The chain carries TRBV10-3 and TRBJ1-3; the D gene is possibly TRBD1 (5 bases). Germline V gene lookup returns CDR1 ENHRY and CDR2 SYGVKD. The length of the CDR3 is 15 residues. Trimming took off 8 bases at V and 2 bases at J, with 16 bases between the two ends. CDR3 nucleotide sequence: TGTGCCATCGCCGATTGGGGCGACGCTGGAAACACCATATATTTT. Translated: CAIADWGDAGNTIYF.

This chain uses TRBV11-2 with TRBJ2-5; perhaps D is TRBD1 or TRBD2 (5 bases each). The germline V gene encodes CDR1 SGHAT and CDR2 FQNNGV. V was pared by 8 bases and J by 2 bases, with 18 bases between. The CDR3 consists of 15 residues. This CDR3 reads CASSPGPEIQETQYF. The CDR3 nucleotides are TGTGCCAGCTCGCCGGGACCGGAGATACAAGAGACCCAGTACTTC.

The V call is TRBV27, the J call TRBJ2-2; 7 nucleotides match TRBD2. The CDR3 is made up of 17 amino acids. CDR1 and CDR2 from the germline V gene are MNHEY and SMNVEV (reference sequence). The trim removed 6 bases at V and 6 bases at J, leaving 16 bases unmatched. CDR3 nucleotide sequence: TGTGCCAGCAGCTTAGCTACTAGCGCGAGGTGGGCCGGGGAGCTGTTTTTT. Translated, it gives CASSLATSARWAGELFF.

The gene calls are TRBV28 and TRBJ2-7; D is ambiguous. This CDR3 comprises 11 residues. V lost 5 bases and J 5 bases, leaving 7 bases between the germline ends. Germline values: CDR1 MDHEN, CDR2 SYDVKM. DNA for the CDR3: TGTGCCAGCAGTACCTTAAACGAGCAGTACTTC. It codes for CASSTLNEQYF.

The V and J genes are TRBV18 and TRBJ1-3; D might be TRBD1 (5 bases). Germline CDR1 reads KGHSH; CDR2 reads LQKENI. The ends were cut back, 3 bases at V and 3 bases at J, with 12 bases in the middle. The CDR3 spans 15 residues. Here the CDR3 reads CASSPSSQGGNTIYF. Here the CDR3 DNA reads TGTGCCAGCTCACCCTCGAGCCAGGGTGGAAACACCATATATTTT.

The chain uses TRBV5-1 and TRBJ1-5; perhaps TRBD1 as D (5 bases). The CDR3 is 15 amino acids. The germline V gene encodes CDR1 SGHRS and CDR2 YFSETQ. Deletions cut 4 bases from V and 9 bases from J, with 20 bases between. This CDR3 reads CASSRSGPPLGPQHF. DNA for the CDR3: TGCGCCAGCAGCCGGTCAGGGCCCCCCTTAGGGCCCCAGCATTTT.

V usage is TRBV29-1 and J usage is TRBJ2-3; weak D call: TRBD1 (5 bases). The CDR3 is made up of 15 amino acids. V was cut by 6 bases and J by 1 base, with 17 bases left in between. The germline gives CDR1 SQVTM, CDR2 ANQGSEA. The CDR3 DNA reads as TGCAGCGTGATTACAGGATTACGAGGCACAGATACGCAGTATTTT. The encoded protein is CSVITGLRGTDTQYF.

This sequence joins TRBV4-1 and TRBJ2-7; tentative D call: TRBD1 (6 bases). V shed 4 bases and J shed 0 bases, with 10 bases lying between them. The CDR3 is made up of 14 amino acids. CDR1 is MGHRA and CDR2 is YSYEKL in the germline V gene. The CDR3 here is CASSPQGSSYEQYF. DNA of the CDR3: TGCGCCAGCAGCCCTCAGGGGAGCTCCTACGAGCAGTACTTC.

The J gene is TRBJ2-3, the V gene TRBV11-3; D gene uncertain. Trimming took off 4 bases at V and 1 base at J, with 3 bases between the two ends. CDR1 SGHNT and CDR2 YENEEA come from the germline V gene. The length of the CDR3 is 12 residues. The CDR3 nucleotides are TGTGCCAGCAGCTCAGGCACAGATACGCAGTATTTT. It encodes CASSSGTDTQYF.

The gene calls are TRBV5-8 and TRBJ1-4; weak D call: TRBD1 (5 bases). The CDR3 is made up of 15 amino acids. Per the germline V gene, CDR1 is SGHTS and CDR2 is YDEGEE. V was shortened by 0 bases and J by 7 bases, with 13 bases between the two germline ends. CDR3 in amino acids: CASSLGPGRGEKLFF. The CDR3 DNA reads TGTGCCAGCAGCTTGGGACCAGGGCGAGGTGAAAAACTGTTTTTT.

The chain uses TRBV10-3 and TRBJ2-1; 14 bases match TRBD2. This CDR3 has 21 residues. The V gene's germline CDR1 is ENHRY and CDR2 SYGVKD. Trimming at V came to 0 bases and at J to 1 base, leaving 11 bases not matched to a gene. This chain's CDR3 is CAISESKGTSGSIVSYNEQFF. The DNA of the CDR3 is TGTGCCATCAGTGAGTCGAAAGGGACTAGCGGGAGTATCGTATCCTACAATGAGCAGTTCTTC.

V usage is TRBV5-1 and J usage is TRBJ1-6, with TRBD1 as a possible D gene (5 bases). This CDR3 spans 17 amino acids. Between the trimmed V and J ends, which lost 0 bases and 4 bases, there was a span of 14 bases. Per the germline V gene, CDR1 is SGHRS and CDR2 is YFSETQ. The CDR3 nucleotides read TGCGCCAGCAGCTTGGTTTTCCGGGGGTCTTATAATTCACCCCTCCACTTT. This codes for CASSLVFRGSYNSPLHF.

This chain connects TRBV20-1 to TRBJ2-7, with TRBD1 matching over 8 bases. The CDR3 totals 14 residues. The germline gives CDR1 DFQATT, CDR2 SNEGSKA (reference sequence). Trimming at V came to 3 bases and at J to 0 bases, leaving 4 bases not matched to a gene. As DNA, the CDR3 is TGCAGTGCTAGTCGGACAGGGAGCTCCTACGAGCAGTACTTC. It encodes CSASRTGSSYEQYF.

The J gene is TRBJ2-1, the V gene TRBV27; TRBD2 matches at 7 bases. The CDR3 is 15 residues long. J was trimmed by 2 bases and V by 5 bases; bases with no gene match: 6. The germline V gene has CDR1 MNHEY and CDR2 SMNVEV (reference sequence). The CDR3 DNA reads TGTGCCAGCAGTACAGACGCGGGGGCCTACAATGAGCAGTTCTTC. This encodes CASSTDAGAYNEQFF.

This clone was picked up one time. The genes are TRBV18 and TRBJ2-3; D unclear. Germline values: CDR1 KGHSH, CDR2 LQKENI. The CDR3 contains 17 residues. The ends were cut back, 6 bases at V and 1 base at J, with 20 bases in the middle. CDR3: CASSPMVGSVGTDTQYF. CDR3 bases: TGTGCCAGCTCCCCTATGGTGGGGTCTGTCGGCACAGATACGCAGTATTTT. The full variable domain, rest sourced from reference TRBV18 and TRBJ2-3, is NAGVMQNPRHLVRRRGQEARLRCSPMKGHSHVYWYRQLPEEGLKFMVYLQKENIIDESGMPKERFSAEFPKEGPSILRIQQVVRGDSAAYFCASSPMVGSVGTDTQYFGPGTRLTVL.

The chain combines TRBV9 with TRBJ2-7, with TRBD2 identical over 14 bases. The CDR3 consists of 15 residues. V trimming: 4 bases; J trimming: 4 bases; junction bases outside the gene matches: 4. CDR1 is SGDLS and CDR2 is YYNGEE in the germline V gene. The CDR3 is CASSIGTSGRYEQYF. For the CDR3, the DNA is TGTGCCAGCAGCATCGGGACTAGCGGGAGATACGAGCAGTACTTC.

The rearrangement joins TRBV5-4 to TRBJ1-5; tentatively, D is TRBD1 (5 bases). V lost 0 bases, J lost 5 bases, and 9 bases lay in between. The CDR3 sequence is 14 residues long. Germline-derived CDR1 and CDR2 are SGHNT and YYREEE (reference sequence). CDR3 in DNA: TGTGCCAGCAGCTTGGGGCAGGGTGATCAGCCCCAGCATTTT. Protein sequence: CASSLGQGDQPQHF.

The chain employs TRBV19 and TRBJ1-1; 7 bases line up with TRBD1. The V gene end was trimmed by 5 bases and the J gene end by 4 bases; junction bases not matched to a gene: 13. The germline V gene has CDR1 LNHDA and CDR2 SQIVND (reference sequence). There are 16 residues in the CDR3. The CDR3 here is CASSPGTGAGATEAFF. CDR3 sequence (DNA): TGTGCCAGTAGTCCGGGCACAGGGGCGGGAGCCACTGAAGCTTTCTTT.

This chain joins TRBV10-3 and TRBJ1-1, with 8 bases matching TRBD1. Trimming at V came to 6 bases and at J to 8 bases, leaving 8 bases not matched to a gene. The CDR3 spans 13 residues. Looked up from germline, CDR1 is ENHRY and CDR2 is SYGVKD. The CDR3 region is CAIRQGQENEAFF. CDR3 sequence (DNA): TGTGCCATCAGACAGGGACAGGAAAACGAAGCTTTCTTT.

This clone turned up a few times. This sequence joins TRBV3-1 (or the pseudogene TRBV3-2) and TRBJ2-7; TRBD2 matches at 8 bases. Germline values: CDR1 LGHDT, CDR2 YNNKEL (reference sequence). The J segment lost 3 bases and the V segment lost 0 bases, leaving 1 base of the junction unmatched. The CDR3 loop spans 14 amino acids. CDR3 amino acids: CASSQELADYEQYF. The CDR3 region has the DNA TGTGCCAGCAGCCAAGAACTAGCGGACTACGAGCAGTACTTC.

The gene calls are TRBV7-2 and TRBJ1-3; unclear D gene. The ends were cut back, 6 bases at V and 2 bases at J, with 8 bases in the middle. This CDR3 has 13 amino acids. Germline V gene lookup returns CDR1 SGHTA and CDR2 FQGNSA. CDR3 DNA: TGTGCCAGCAGAGCCCCCCCTGGAAACACCATATATTTT. Amino acids: CASRAPPGNTIYF.

V gene TRBV6-6 combines with J gene TRBJ1-1; D uncertain. CDR1 is MNHNY and CDR2 is SVGAGI in the germline V gene (reference sequence). The CDR3 consists of 14 residues. V dropped 0 bases and J dropped 1 base, with 6 bases sitting between them. The CDR3 sequence is CASSYSGKNTEAFF. The CDR3 nucleotides are TGTGCCAGCAGTTACTCTGGCAAGAACACTGAAGCTTTCTTT.

This chain joins TRBV6-2 or TRBV6-3 and TRBJ1-2; D not certain. V gave up 0 bases and J gave up 5 bases, with 7 bases separating them. The CDR3 is 13 amino acids. Germline CDR1 and CDR2: MNHEY and SVGEGT. Here the CDR3 reads CASSYSKRYGYTF. CDR3 DNA: TGTGCCAGCAGTTACTCGAAACGGTATGGCTACACCTTC.

The rearrangement joins TRBV12-3 or TRBV12-4 to TRBJ1-6; TRBD1 is a possible D gene (6 bases). V was trimmed by 3 bases and J by 13 bases, leaving 10 bases between them. This CDR3 spans 12 amino acids. The CDR3 DNA sequence: TGTGCCAGCAGTTTTTCAGGGGTTCCCCTCCACTTT. Its translation is CASSFSGVPLHF.

V is TRBV5-1 and J is TRBJ2-3; D gene uncertain. The CDR3 contains 16 residues. Germline V gene sequence: CDR1 SGHRS, CDR2 YFSETQ. Trimming left V 1 base short and J 0 bases short, with 12 bases between. CDR3 sequence reads: CASSLSRTASTDTQYF. CDR3 sequence (DNA): TGCGCCAGCAGCTTGTCCAGGACGGCTAGCACAGATACGCAGTATTTT. The entire variable domain, with the rest obtained from reference TRBV5-1 and TRBJ2-3, is as follows: KAGVTQTPRYLIKTRGQQVTLSCSPISGHRSVSWYQQTPGQGLQFLFEYFSETQRNKGNFPGRFSGRQFSNSRSEMNVSTLELGDSALYLCASSLSRTASTDTQYFGPGTRLTVL.

This chain connects TRBV3-1 (or the pseudogene TRBV3-2) to TRBJ1-1; TRBD1 might be the D (5 bases). The CDR3 sequence is 14 residues long. V shed 0 bases and J shed 11 bases, with 16 bases lying between them. Germline assignment: CDR1 LGHDT and CDR2 YNNKEL (reference sequence). In DNA form, the CDR3 reads TGTGCCAGCAGCCAAGACCTTACCAGGGTTAATGCTTTCTTT. Its translation: CASSQDLTRVNAFF.